The entry that follows covers one T cell receptor beta chain sequence. This sample was included in a study of blood T cell repertoires in COVID-19. Study-wide context: Sites in the United States, Italy and Spain provided acute and convalescent COVID-19 samples. Sample material is recorded as cDNA or gDNA derived from T cells, B-cell-depleted T cells, or PBMCs.

The germline CDR1 and CDR2 sequences are MNHEY and SMNVEV (reference sequence). Trimming removed 4 bases from V and 7 bases from J; junction bases left unmatched: 9. The CDR3 sequence is 16 residues long. Authors' processing steps: Counts of nucleated cells, estimated from reference gene primer amplification, were obtained. The protocol was immunoSEQ multiplex PCR, while the TCRdb copy is restricted to in-frame clones and leaves out a portion. That table furnishes V, J and clone size, whereas the DNA furnished D and trimming. The table has approximately 76,000 clones, around 88% seen once. The receptor was isolated from a man aged 25-40 years with acute or convalescent COVID-19. The source material was peripheral blood. V usage is TRBV27 and J usage is TRBJ2-1, with 11 bases identical to TRBD2. This CDR3 reads CASSSLGGLAANEQFF. The CDR3 DNA reads TGTGCCAGCAGTTCCCTCGGGGGACTAGCGGCAAATGAGCAGTTCTTC.